This T cell receptor (beta chain) was found in a study of beta chain features in type 1 diabetes. Findings and caveats of the study: VDJ junctions in type 1 diabetes patients carried more deletions and fewer insertions. Any HLA type influence on TCRB rearrangement was left unresolved here. Shorter TCRB CDR3s, moderately but significantly so, were found in Type 1 diabetes patients in all four CD4+ subsets.

Concerning this clone: Antigen specificity is unknown.

This CDR3 comprises 12 residues. CDR1 is GTSNPN and CDR2 is SVGIG in the germline V gene (reference sequence). The germline V and J ends were trimmed by 3 bases and 2 bases, with 7 bases remaining between them. CD4+ cells of the naive, central memory, regulatory and stem cell-like memory types were sorted via CD45RO/CCR7/CD25/CD127/CD95/CD27. All sorted populations exceeded 95% purity. cDNA synthesis used the whole RNA isolate, giving expressed TCRB sequences. TCRdb keeps only in-frame clones here, not all; method: immunoSEQ multiplex PCR. Found here are under 250,000 clones, approximately 13% of them singletons; the top ten hold roughly 0.019%.

Sequenced sample: naive CD4+ T cells from blood. The V and J genes are TRBV30 and TRBJ2-5; a weak D match, TRBD1 (6 bases). The TCR sequence derives from a man aged 30 to 45 with type 1 diabetes. The CDR3 region is CAWRDRQETQYF. The DNA of the CDR3 is TGTGCCTGGAGAGACAGGCAAGAGACCCAGTACTTC.